This TCR beta chain was captured by sequencing in a study of cytomegalovirus exposure and HLA in healthy donors. Study-wide background: An early data release held approximately 85 million unique TCRs from HLA-typed donors.

Vbeta (60) and Jbeta (13) primers were used in the PCR. The table came from immunoSEQ multiplex PCR; TCRdb's copy has only in-frame clones and leaves some out. This table has 65,000 to 85,000 clones, 75% to 90% appearing once. Study results and limitations: A missense variant in DCLRE1C was later tied to TCR beta V- and J-gene trimming. HLA restriction was apparent for most CMV-associated TCR beta chains in a later analysis.

For this clone: No antigen is known for it.

V was pared by 2 bases and J by 7 bases, with 5 bases of the junction left unmatched. This CDR3 is built from 14 residues. Germline V CDR1 and CDR2: MNHEY, SVGAGI. Material for sequencing was PBMCs. This sequence was found in a woman aged 30 to 39 in good health and CMV-seronegative. The chain uses TRBV6-5 and TRBJ1-2; 9 bases match TRBD1. The CDR3 coding sequence is TGTGCCAGCAGTTACCATAACAGGGGGCCTGGCTACACCTTC. Translating gives CASSYHNRGPGYTF.